The TCR beta chain under discussion was sequenced for a study of PD-1 blockade in classical Hodgkin lymphoma. The repertoire was sequenced with immunoSEQ multiplex PCR; TCRdb's copy has only in-frame clones and lacks some. This sample has some 96,000 clones; 85% to 95% occur once, and the top ten carry less than 2%. The V and J ends lost 3 bases and 8 bases respectively, with 8 bases between them. Looked up from germline, CDR1 is MNHEY and CDR2 is SMNVEV (reference sequence). This CDR3 comprises 12 residues. As to this clone: Antigen: not known.

Indicated time point: cycle 4 day 1 (C4D1), after around six weeks of nivolumab. Autologous stem cell transplantation was followed by relapse in every patient, and brentuximab vedotin exposure varied. Each best response was a complete response, a partial response or progressive disease. Notes on the study in general: Partial responders and progressors had significantly lower baseline TCR diversity. Healthy donors were reported to have higher baseline TCR diversity than newly diagnosed patients.

The chain has TRBV27 and TRBJ2-1, with D maybe TRBD2 (6 bases). This sample comprised peripheral blood mononuclear cells (PBMCs), obtained before the fourth cycle of nivolumab. The origin of this receptor is a human donor with classical Hodgkin lymphoma. The CDR3 loop reads CASSLRGHEQFF. The CDR3 DNA is TGTGCCAGCAGTTTGCGGGGCCATGAGCAGTTCTTC.